The 28 T cell receptor beta chains in this list originate from one sample, sequenced in a study of T cells in localized non-small cell lung cancer. TCRdb's table, derived via immunoSEQ multiplex PCR, lists solely in-frame clones and lacks some. The sample holds some 30,000 clones, roughly 78% seen once. This specimen was peripheral blood, taken before any cancer treatment. The receptors were gathered from a male donor aged 60 or over with stage II squamous cell lung carcinoma.

The chain couples TRBV18 to TRBJ2-1, with D unclear. Germline lookup yields CDR1 KGHSH and CDR2 LQKENI. Trimming cost V 6 bases and J 6 bases, with 15 bases left between them. The CDR3 sequence is 14 residues long. Here the CDR3 reads CASSPVSRSNEQFF. CDR3 sequence (DNA): TGTGCCAGCTCCCCCGTCTCGAGAAGCAATGAGCAGTTCTTC.

V usage is TRBV2 and J usage is TRBJ2-7, with a tentative D call TRBD1 (6 bases). V gave up 5 bases and J gave up 7 bases, with 24 bases separating them. The CDR3 is 16 residues long. Germline V gives CDR1 SNHLY, CDR2 FYNNEI. DNA for the CDR3: TGTGCCAGCAGTCCATGGGGGACATCACCCCGGGAAGAGCAGTACTTC. It yields the protein CASSPWGTSPREEQYF.

The J gene is TRBJ2-1, the V gene TRBV2, with 7 bases identical to TRBD2. The CDR3 covers 18 residues. In germline, CDR1 is SNHLY, CDR2 FYNNEI. V trimming: 0 bases; J trimming: 0 bases; junction bases outside the gene matches: 8. The CDR3 DNA is TGTGCCAGCAGTGAAGCGGCTAGCGGCACTGGCTCCTACAATGAGCAGTTCTTC. This translates into CASSEAASGTGSYNEQFF.

The J gene is TRBJ2-3, the V gene TRBV10-3; the D gene is possibly TRBD2 (6 bases). The CDR3 loop spans 16 amino acids. V lost 3 bases and J lost 1, with 14 bases in between. Germline V gene sequence: CDR1 ENHRY, CDR2 SYGVKD. The DNA of the CDR3 is TGTGCCATCAGTGACCTTTCAGGAGGGGGCACAGATACGCAGTATTTT. Translation: CAISDLSGGGTDTQYF.

This clone was counted a few times. The rearrangement joins TRBV19 to TRBJ1-5, with a weak D call TRBD1 (5 bases). Germline CDR1 and CDR2: LNHDA and SQIVND (reference sequence). The CDR3 length is 17 residues. V shed 5 bases and J shed 2 bases, with 19 bases lying between them. The CDR3 DNA reads TGTGCCAGTAGTGGAGGACACGCCCTTGGTGGCAATCAGCCCCAGCATTTT. Translation: CASSGGHALGGNQPQHF. Looking up the rest from reference TRBV19 and TRBJ1-5 gives the full variable domain: DGGITQSPKYLFRKEGQNVTLSCEQNLNHDAMYWYRQDPGQGLRLIYYSQIVNDFQKGDIAEGYSVSREKKESFPLTVTSAQKNPTAFYLCASSGGHALGGNQPQHFGDGTRLSIL.

The chain links TRBV27 to TRBJ2-7, with 8 bases aligning to TRBD2. V shed 2 bases, J shed 5 bases, and the junction held 5 bases outside the gene matches. This CDR3 region has 14 residues. Germline-derived CDR1 and CDR2 are MNHEY and SMNVEV (reference sequence). The CDR3 DNA reads TGTGCCAGCAGTTTACGGGGGGGTAGAGACGAGCAGTACTTC. The encoded protein is CASSLRGGRDEQYF.

The chain joins TRBV25-1 to TRBJ2-5; 9 positions agree with TRBD1. The germline V gene has CDR1 MGHDK and CDR2 SYGVNS. With V trimmed by 5 bases and J by 4 bases, 14 bases remained unmatched. CDR3 length: 17 amino acids. CDR3 in DNA: TGTGCCAGCAGTCCAGTCCCCGGGACAGGGAGAGGAGAGACCCAGTACTTC. This codes for CASSPVPGTGRGETQYF.

V usage is TRBV5-1 and J usage is TRBJ2-2, with D possibly being TRBD1 (6 bases). Trimming pared 4 bases from V and 4 bases from J, leaving 11 bases between. From germline, CDR1 is SGHRS and CDR2 YFSETQ. The CDR3 loop spans 14 amino acids. The CDR3 bases are TGCGCCAGCAGCACCTCGGACAGCACCGGGGAGCTGTTTTTT. Encoded protein: CASSTSDSTGELFF.

This clone was seen only once. This sequence joins TRBV30 and TRBJ1-1, with D possibly TRBD1 on 6 matching bases. CDR3 size: 12 residues. With 3 bases removed from V and 4 bases from J, the gap between germline ends came to 9 bases. Germline assignment: CDR1 GTSNPN and CDR2 SVGIG (reference sequence). The CDR3, as DNA: TGTGCCTGGAGGAGGGGGTCCACTGAAGCTTTCTTT. It specifies CAWRRGSTEAFF.

This chain joins TRBV7-9 and TRBJ2-1; D is uncertain. CDR3 length: 12 amino acids. Germline V gene sequence: CDR1 SEHNR, CDR2 FQNEAQ (reference sequence). V shed 6 bases and J shed 7 bases, with 10 bases lying between them. The CDR3 DNA is TGTGCCAGCAGATCCGATTTTAATGAGCAGTTCTTC. Translation: CASRSDFNEQFF.

The chain carries TRBV7-8 and TRBJ2-7; 11 nucleotides agree with TRBD2. CDR3 length: 15 residues. Germline assignment: CDR1 SGHVS and CDR2 FQNEAQ. J was trimmed by 7 bases and V by 3 bases; bases with no gene match: 8. The CDR3 loop is CASSFLAGGSGEQYF. The CDR3 region has the DNA TGTGCCAGCAGCTTCCTAGCGGGGGGATCGGGGGAGCAGTACTTC. Full variable domain (rest looked up from reference TRBV7-8 and TRBJ2-7): GAGVSQSPRYKVAKRGQDVALRCDPISGHVSLFWYQQALGQGPEFLTYFQNEAQLDKSGLPSDRFFAERPEGSVSTLKIQRTQQEDSAVYLCASSFLAGGSGEQYFGPGTRLTVT.

The gene calls are TRBV5-1 and TRBJ2-7; 11 bases fit TRBD2. CDR1 is SGHRS, CDR2 YFSETQ, per germline. V lost 1 base and J lost 2; bases outside the gene matches: 2. The CDR3 has 15 amino acids. CDR3: CASSLTSGGTYEQYF. The CDR3 bases are TGCGCCAGCAGCTTGACTAGCGGGGGAACCTACGAGCAGTACTTC.

CDR3 loop: CASSVGLQETQYF. The CDR3 coding sequence is TGTGCCAGCAGCGTGGGACTGCAAGAGACCCAGTACTTC. The chain employs TRBV7-9 and TRBJ2-5; D perhaps matches TRBD2 (6 bases). V lost 5 bases, J lost 2 bases, and 9 bases lay in between. Per the germline V gene, CDR1 is SEHNR and CDR2 is FQNEAQ (reference sequence). CDR3 size: 13 residues.

The V gene is TRBV11-1, the J gene TRBJ2-2; possibly TRBD2 for D (6 bases). Trimming took 3 bases from V and 7 from J, leaving 21 bases between them. The CDR3 is 17 amino acids. Germline CDR1 SGHAT, CDR2 FQDESV (reference sequence). The CDR3 DNA reads TGTGCCAGCAGCTTCAAAGGGAGGCAGGGCTCTCGCGGGGAGCTGTTTTTT. It specifies CASSFKGRQGSRGELFF.

This clone was observed a handful of times. CDR3 in DNA: TGTGCCAGCAGCTTCACAAACACCATATATTTT. This gives the protein CASSFTNTIYF. This chain uses TRBV7-9 with TRBJ1-3; D call uncertain. The CDR3 is made up of 11 amino acids. Trimming shortened V by 3 bases and J by 6 bases, and 3 bases separated the two germline ends. Germline-derived CDR1 and CDR2 are SEHNR and FQNEAQ (reference sequence).

The rearrangement joins TRBV2 to TRBJ1-2; D is unclear. V shed 1 base and J shed 2 bases, with 5 bases lying between them. The CDR3 spans 13 residues. Germline assignment: CDR1 SNHLY and CDR2 FYNNEI. In DNA form, the CDR3 reads TGTGCCAGCAGTGAAGTGGGGAACTATGGCTACACCTTC. It encodes CASSEVGNYGYTF.

This clone was observed a few times. V is TRBV11-2 and J is TRBJ1-4; D is ambiguous. The CDR3 spans 14 residues. The germline V gene has CDR1 SGHAT and CDR2 FQNNGV. Between the trimmed V and J ends, which lost 1 base and 7 bases, there was a span of 10 bases. In DNA, the CDR3 is TGTGCCAGCAGCTTAGGGGGAGTAGGTGAAAAACTGTTTTTT. Translation: CASSLGGVGEKLFF.

This clone appeared once. The chain uses TRBV30 and TRBJ1-2; D possibly corresponds to TRBD1 (5 bases). Germline V lookup: CDR1 GTSNPN, CDR2 SVGIG (reference sequence). The CDR3 is 14 residues long. The germline V and J ends were trimmed by 0 bases and 3 bases, with 11 bases remaining between them. The CDR3 DNA reads TGTGCCTGGAGTGTCCAGGGAGGCTACTATGGCTACACCTTC. Translated, it gives CAWSVQGGYYGYTF.

The rearrangement links TRBV18 to TRBJ2-3; 10 bases fit TRBD1. Germline CDR1 reads KGHSH; CDR2 reads LQKENI. Germline trimming cut 3 bases from V and 6 bases from J; bases unmatched to any gene: 3. CDR3 length equals 14 residues. CDR3 in DNA: TGTGCCAGCTCACCCGGGACAGGGGCCGATACGCAGTATTTT. Amino acids: CASSPGTGADTQYF.

The chain employs TRBV6-5 and TRBJ1-2; D not resolved. The V gene's germline CDR1 is MNHEY and CDR2 SVGAGI. The CDR3 loop spans 11 amino acids. With 4 bases removed from V and 8 bases from J, the gap between germline ends came to 8 bases. The CDR3 reads CASSLGSGYTF. In nucleotides, the CDR3 is TGTGCCAGCAGTTTAGGGTCCGGCTACACCTTC.

The gene calls are TRBV5-1 and TRBJ2-6; D might be TRBD1 (6 bases). This CDR3 comprises 17 residues. Trimming stripped 1 base from V and 4 bases from J, with 15 bases between. Germline V lookup: CDR1 SGHRS, CDR2 YFSETQ. Here the CDR3 DNA reads TGCGCCAGCAGCTTGACTACAGGGAGTGCGGGGGCCAACGTCCTGACTTTC. The encoded protein is CASSLTTGSAGANVLTF.

The V and J genes are TRBV18 and TRBJ1-2; D is undetermined. The CDR3 has 14 residues. Germline V CDR1 and CDR2: KGHSH, LQKENI. V was trimmed by 3 bases and J by 6 bases, leaving 14 bases between them. The CDR3 DNA sequence: TGTGCCAGCTCACCGGGGAGGGCCGTACATGGCTACACCTTC. This translates into CASSPGRAVHGYTF.

The rearrangement uses TRBV7-2 and TRBJ1-1; possibly TRBD1 for D (6 bases). Trimming removed 1 base at V and 3 bases at J, with 21 bases between. CDR3 length equals 18 residues. Germline CDR1 is SGHTA and CDR2 is FQGNSA. The CDR3 sequence is CASSLGRQGYAGDTEAFF. As DNA, the CDR3 is TGTGCCAGCAGCTTAGGGCGGCAGGGGTACGCCGGGGACACTGAAGCTTTCTTT.

The chain carries TRBV6-5 and TRBJ2-5; D unresolved. This CDR3 has 14 residues. Trimming removed 0 bases at V and 5 bases at J, with 10 bases between. CDR1 and CDR2 from the germline V gene are MNHEY and SVGAGI. The CDR3 DNA reads TGTGCCAGCAGTTACTCGGGTTCGTCGGAGACCCAGTACTTC. It translates to CASSYSGSSETQYF.

The chain couples TRBV18 to TRBJ2-1; maybe TRBD2 (6 bases). V lost 6 bases and J lost 0, with 15 bases in between. The CDR3 has 16 amino acids. CDR1 is KGHSH and CDR2 is LQKENI in the germline V gene. CDR3 nucleotides: TGTGCCAGCTCCCCCGGGACTCCCCCCTCCTACAATGAGCAGTTCTTC. This encodes CASSPGTPPSYNEQFF.

This clone was seen just once. CDR3 DNA sequence: TGTGCCAGCAGCGTGGGTGTAACTAATGAAAAACTGTTTTTT. Translating it yields CASSVGVTNEKLFF. This sequence joins TRBV9 and TRBJ1-4; no clear D. The CDR3 extends over 14 amino acids. Trimming cost V 2 bases and J 1 base, with 6 bases left between them. The germline V gene has CDR1 SGDLS and CDR2 YYNGEE.

This chain uses TRBV4-2 with TRBJ1-3; no definite D call. Germline V CDR1 and CDR2: LGHNA, YNFKEQ. There are 11 residues in the CDR3. V lost 0 bases and J lost 7, with 1 base in between. The CDR3 is CASSQENTIYF. The CDR3 coding sequence is TGTGCCAGCAGCCAAGAGAACACCATATATTTT.

The V and J genes are TRBV7-9 and TRBJ1-2; D remains unclear. V dropped 5 bases and J dropped 5 bases, with 9 bases sitting between them. CDR1 is SEHNR and CDR2 is FQNEAQ in the germline V gene (reference sequence). The CDR3 length is 12 residues. The CDR3 here is CASSPDGYGYTF. The CDR3 nucleotides are TGTGCCAGCAGCCCAGACGGATATGGCTACACCTTC. The whole variable domain, filled in from reference TRBV7-9 and TRBJ1-2, reads DTGVSQNPRHKITKRGQNVTFRCDPISEHNRLYWYRQTLGQGPEFLTYFQNEAQLEKSRLLSDRFSAERPKGSFSTLEIQRTEQGDSAMYLCASSPDGYGYTFGSGTRLTVV.